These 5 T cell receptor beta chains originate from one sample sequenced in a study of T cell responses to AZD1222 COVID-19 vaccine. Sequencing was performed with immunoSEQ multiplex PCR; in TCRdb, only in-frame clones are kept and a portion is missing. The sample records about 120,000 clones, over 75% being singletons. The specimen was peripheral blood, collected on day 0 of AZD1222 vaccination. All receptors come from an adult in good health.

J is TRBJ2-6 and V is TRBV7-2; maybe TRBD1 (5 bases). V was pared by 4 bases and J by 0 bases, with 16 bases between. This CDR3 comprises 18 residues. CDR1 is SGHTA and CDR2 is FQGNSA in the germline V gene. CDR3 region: CASSSLDTIPSGANVLTF. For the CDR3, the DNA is TGTGCCAGCAGCTCACTGGACACGATACCCTCTGGGGCCAACGTCCTGACTTTC.

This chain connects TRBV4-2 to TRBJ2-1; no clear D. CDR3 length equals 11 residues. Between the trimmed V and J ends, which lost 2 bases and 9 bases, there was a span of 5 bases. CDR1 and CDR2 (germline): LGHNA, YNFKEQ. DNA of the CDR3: TGTGCCAGCAGCCAAAGTTTTGAGCAGTTCTTC. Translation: CASSQSFEQFF.

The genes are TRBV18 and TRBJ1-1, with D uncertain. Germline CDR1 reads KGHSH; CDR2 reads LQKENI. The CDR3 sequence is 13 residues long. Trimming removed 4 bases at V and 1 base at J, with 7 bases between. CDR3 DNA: TGTGCCAGCTCACTAAAACAGAACACTGAAGCTTTCTTT. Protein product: CASSLKQNTEAFF.

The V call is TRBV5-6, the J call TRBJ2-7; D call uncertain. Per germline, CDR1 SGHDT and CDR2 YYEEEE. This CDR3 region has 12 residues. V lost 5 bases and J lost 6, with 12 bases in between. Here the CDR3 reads CASRSPIGEQYF. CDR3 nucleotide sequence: TGTGCCAGCAGATCACCTATCGGCGAGCAGTACTTC.

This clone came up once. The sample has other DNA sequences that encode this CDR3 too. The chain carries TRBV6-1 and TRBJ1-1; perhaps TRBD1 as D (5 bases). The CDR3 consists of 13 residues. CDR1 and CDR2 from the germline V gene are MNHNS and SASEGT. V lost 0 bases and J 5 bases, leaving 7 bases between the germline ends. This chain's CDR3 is CASSEAGGTEAFF. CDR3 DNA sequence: TGTGCCAGCAGTGAAGCGGGGGGGACTGAAGCTTTCTTT.